This TCR beta chain was sequenced during a study of low-dose radiotherapy and immunotherapy resistance in tumors (dated by TCRdb to the early 2020s). Describing the broader study: In Cohort 1, 0.5 Gy per fraction was delivered every 2 weeks, and a total PTV dose of 6.5 Gy was prescribed. Patients in Cohort 2 were given 1 Gy per fraction every two weeks, for a total of 13 Gy across 26 weeks. Patients were given nivolumab as a 240 mg flat dose every two weeks and ipilimumab at 1 mg/kg every six weeks, with both drugs delivered intravenously. Every two weeks, patients got intravenous cyclophosphamide at 200 mg/m2, given one day ahead of each radiation and immunotherapy administration. Starting on cycle 1 day 1, patients took 300 mg of aspirin by mouth once daily for four cycles. Trial participants were not randomized into treatment groups. The translational analysis covered eight patients: three from the first dose cohort and the first five from the second dose cohort.

The sample holds many counts of this clonotype. There is no known antigen for this receptor. No much larger clone exists at a distance of one base, and base qualities are not known. V ends up 3 bases short and J 6 bases short, with an unmatched junction base count of 8. In the germline V gene, CDR1 corresponds to SGHTA and CDR2 to FQGNSA. The CDR3 spans 15 residues, from the cysteine through the phenylalanine. Kept here is only the CDR3 DNA, which spans 45 bases and is read in frame from base 1. Superscript III and a set of TRAV- and TRBV-specific primers were used to synthesize first-strand cDNA, so that both TCRalpha and TCRbeta chains were covered. TCRs were amplified with Phusion for approximately 18 PCR cycles, with a constant-region primer paired with the adapter attached to the V primers. Isolated mRNA was amplified with the MessageAmp II aRNA Amplification Kit, using a roughly 15-hour in vitro transcription at 37°C. The Dynabeads mRNA DIRECT Purification Kit was used to isolate the mRNA for TCR sequencing. A second roughly 25-cycle Phusion PCR added indexed Illumina adapters, and products were purified with AMPure XP beads. TCRalpha and TCRbeta libraries were deep-sequenced on an Illumina MiniSeq instrument. Per the source publication's procedure: Using custom Perl scripts, TCR sequences that encoded the same protein were pooled, out-of-frame sequences were dropped, and the abundance of each clonotype was calculated. Any TCR sequence backed by just one read was left out of the analysis. Shannon entropy, Gini index, clonality, richness, and the frequency of TCRs shared between repertoires were included as repertoire metrics. Through fastp at Q25 and MiXCR, TCRdb rebuilt clones from the public reads, retaining in-frame beta chains. One record per CDR3 amino acid sequence lists the most common genes and DNA. The V and J calls reflect TCRdb's pipeline rather than the authors' work. A total of about 89,000 distinct CDR3 sequences appear in this sample, roughly a tenth of them only once. Clones ranked in the top ten supply around 0.98% of the sample.

The time point label of this sample denotes: before trial treatment. The donors came from RACIN, which was a single-arm phase I dose-escalation trial that paired nivolumab and ipilimumab with aspirin, low-dose cyclophosphamide and low-dose radiotherapy. Patients were eligible if they had advanced solid tumors that were TIL-negative. The sequence is built from TRBV7-2 and TRBJ2-3, with 8 central nucleotides matching TRBD2. Sequencing was performed on PBMCs, taken before treatment. The sequence was obtained from a male donor with prostate cancer. The nucleotides are TGTGCCAGCAGCTTTGGACTAGCCCAACAGGATACGCAGTATTTT. This codes for CASSFGLAQQDTQYF.